This T cell receptor (beta chain) was identified in a study of blood T cell repertoires in COVID-19. Study in general: In each case, the material was cDNA or gDNA derived from T cells, B-cell-depleted T cells, or PBMCs.

Per the authors' pipeline: Reference gene primer amplification gave nucleated cell count estimates. Profiling relied on immunoSEQ multiplex PCR, and the TCRdb table lists in-frame clones only, not all of them. V, J and clone size derive from that table, while D and trimming were established from the DNA sequence. The sample contains around 220,000 clones, 85% to 90% of which appear only once. Trimming stripped 0 bases from V and 1 base from J, with 14 bases between. CDR3 length: 17 residues. Germline V gives CDR1 LGHDT, CDR2 YNNKEL (reference sequence). Specimen: peripheral blood. The chain recombines TRBV3-1 (or the pseudogene TRBV3-2) with TRBJ2-3; D might be TRBD2 (6 bases). The receptor was derived from a man aged 45-65 years with acute or convalescent COVID-19. Here the CDR3 reads CASSQDGGRVGTDTQYF. The CDR3 DNA reads as TGTGCCAGCAGCCAAGACGGGGGACGTGTAGGCACAGATACGCAGTATTTT.